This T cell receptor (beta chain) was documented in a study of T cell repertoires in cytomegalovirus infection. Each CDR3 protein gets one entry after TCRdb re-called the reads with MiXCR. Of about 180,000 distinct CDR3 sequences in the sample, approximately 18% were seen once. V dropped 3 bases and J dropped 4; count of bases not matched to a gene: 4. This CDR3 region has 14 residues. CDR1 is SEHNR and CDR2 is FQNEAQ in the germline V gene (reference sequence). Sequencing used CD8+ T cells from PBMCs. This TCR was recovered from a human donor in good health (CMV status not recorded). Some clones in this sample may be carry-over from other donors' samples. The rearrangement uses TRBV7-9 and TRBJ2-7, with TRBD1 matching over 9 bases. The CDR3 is CASSLPGQGYEQYF. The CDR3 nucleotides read TGTGCCAGCAGCTTGCCGGGACAGGGTTACGAGCAGTACTTC.